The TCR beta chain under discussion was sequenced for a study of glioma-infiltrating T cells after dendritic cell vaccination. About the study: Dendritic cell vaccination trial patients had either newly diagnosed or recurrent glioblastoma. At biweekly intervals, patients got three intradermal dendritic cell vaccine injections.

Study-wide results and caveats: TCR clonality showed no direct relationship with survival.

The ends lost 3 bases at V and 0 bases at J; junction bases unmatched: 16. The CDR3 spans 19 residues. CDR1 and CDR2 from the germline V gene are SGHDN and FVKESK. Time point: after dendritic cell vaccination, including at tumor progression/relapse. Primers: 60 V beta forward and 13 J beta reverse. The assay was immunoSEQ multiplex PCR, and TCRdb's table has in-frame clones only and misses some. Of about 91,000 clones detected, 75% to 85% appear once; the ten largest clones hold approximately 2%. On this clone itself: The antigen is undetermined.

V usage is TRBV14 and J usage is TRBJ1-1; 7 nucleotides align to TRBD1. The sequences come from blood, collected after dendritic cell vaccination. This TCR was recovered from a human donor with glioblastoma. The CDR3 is CASSQINYRGMIMNTEAFF. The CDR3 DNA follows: TGTGCCAGCAGCCAGATAAATTACAGGGGTATGATCATGAACACTGAAGCTTTCTTT.